This paragraph reports one T cell receptor beta chain. Its specificity is unknown. This sample is drawn from a study of T cell responses to AZD1222 COVID-19 vaccine. Study results and limitations: Reports say nearly half of spike-specific TCRs go after unmutated variant regions.

Libraries were prepared by immunoSEQ multiplex PCR; TCRdb keeps only in-frame clonotypes and omits some of them. The sample has over 150,000 clones, 88% seen once. The length of the CDR3 is 13 residues. Trimming pared 0 bases from V and 6 bases from J, leaving 3 bases between. Germline CDR1 is LGHNA and CDR2 is YSLEER. This material consisted of peripheral blood, taken on day 0 of AZD1222 vaccination. The rearrangement uses TRBV4-3 and TRBJ1-6; D unresolved. This TCR was recovered from an adult in good health. The CDR3: CASSQDGNSPLHF. The CDR3, as DNA: TGCGCCAGCAGCCAAGACGGTAATTCACCCCTCCACTTT.